Listed below are T cell receptor beta chains from one sample, sequenced in a study of blood T cell repertoires in COVID-19. Sequencing used immunoSEQ multiplex PCR; TCRdb keeps in-frame clones, though not all of them. The repertoire holds about 370,000 clones, approximately 90% seen once, with just over 0.85% in the top ten. Sequenced material: PBMCs or T cells enriched from blood (not recorded which). These receptors were taken from a woman aged 35 to 49 who had been exposed to COVID-19. Each CDR3 is given with its conserved first and last residue. The D gene is left open where the match is weak.

v_call d_call cdr3_aa
TRBV2 TRBD1 CASRDTGGGYTEAFF
TRBV5-1 TRBD1 CASSPDRELSYYEQYF
TRBV7-9 NA CASHGQNLNYGYTF
TRBV25-1 NA CASSAHDRRGGYTF
TRBV7-9 NA CASSSMGGASNQPQHF
TRBV2 TRBD1 CASRNPDRGNQETQYF
TRBV13 TRBD1 CASSLGQRNEKLFF
TRBV12-3/TRBV12-4 NA CASSLSREKLFF
TRBV10-1 TRBD2 CASSELAGVGELFF
TRBV2 NA CASSETVQFGYTF
TRBV5-1 NA CASSPAGMSNSLLHF
TRBV19 NA CASSIGGVSRTEAFF
TRBV7-2 NA CASSLILSTGEAFF
TRBV20-1 TRBD1 CSASPGTGSNQPQHF
TRBV5-1 TRBD2 CASRRLAGGSGTQYF
TRBV9 NA CASSGIGGRGYTF
TRBV6-4 NA CASLDPRDTEAFF
TRBV30 TRBD2 CAWDPLAGGIDTQYF
TRBV7-2 TRBD1 CASSLGQGNLFGGYTF
TRBV7-9 NA CASSPYSGGTEAFF
TRBV5-1 TRBD1 CASGQGADYGYTF
TRBV24-1 TRBD1 CATSDQGQGGYGYTF
TRBV9 NA CASSVDGIPYNEQFF
TRBV27 TRBD1 CASSLGTGYGYTF
TRBV13 NA CASSLGQGYYDTGELFF
TRBV6-5 TRBD1 CASRGQGNQPQHF
TRBV2 NA CASSRGQGGIVGELFF
TRBV2 TRBD2 CASRQLAGDYNEQFF
TRBV28 NA CASSFIRVINQPQHF
TRBV27 NA CASSFTSSYEQYF
TRBV24-1 NA CATGGTSKQETQYF
TRBV30 NA CAWVKSGFTNYGYTF
TRBV7-6 TRBD1 CASSLGTGGSDEQFF
TRBV19 NA CASSRKQGDYGYTF
TRBV18 TRBD2 CASSPPQLAGAGNEQYF
TRBV5-1 NA CASSLVGGPSPPYEQYF
TRBV10-3 NA CAISDTAKGVHEQYF
TRBV11-2 NA CASSLAPAGRSYEQYF
TRBV4-3 NA CASSQSPGFGSIGELFF
TRBV21-1 NA CASSKSQGAKNTEAFF
TRBV13 NA CASSRQATMNTEAFF
TRBV12-3/TRBV12-4 TRBD1 CASRRQGTEAFF
TRBV5-5 NA CASSLWSAGQPQHF
TRBV13 NA CASKSGSSYEQYF
TRBV7-2 TRBD1 CASSLGGGQGIYEQYF
TRBV2 NA CASSPRAGTNEKLFF
TRBV5-1 TRBD2 CASSLTSGGAGNTGELFF
TRBV7-3 NA CASSPGGDTQYF
TRBV19 NA CASSHFKLAKNIQYF
TRBV5-4 TRBD2 CASSWGLAGKDTQYF
TRBV7-2 NA CASSAPPARRTGELFF
TRBV11-3 NA CASSPGAQTGPGGTGELFF
TRBV29-1 TRBD1 CSVAGTVFNYGYTF
TRBV7-8 TRBD2 CASSLVRGASGRLDHEQFF
TRBV25-1 NA CASSDSNAGPLYYGYTF
TRBV5-4 TRBD1 CASSEGQLPNYGYTF
TRBV9 TRBD1 CASSARQGMGPEAFF